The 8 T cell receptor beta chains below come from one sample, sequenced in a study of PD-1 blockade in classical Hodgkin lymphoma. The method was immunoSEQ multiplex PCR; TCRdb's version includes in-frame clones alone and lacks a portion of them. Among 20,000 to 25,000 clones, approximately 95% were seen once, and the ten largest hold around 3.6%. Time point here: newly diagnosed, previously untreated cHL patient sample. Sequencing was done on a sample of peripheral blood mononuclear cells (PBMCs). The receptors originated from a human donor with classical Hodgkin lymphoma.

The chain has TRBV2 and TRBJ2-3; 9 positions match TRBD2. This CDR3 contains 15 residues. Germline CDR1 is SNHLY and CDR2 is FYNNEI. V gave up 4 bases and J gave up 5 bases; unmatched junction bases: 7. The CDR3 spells CASSGGGGAIDTQYF. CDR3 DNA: TGTGCCAGCAGTGGGGGCGGGGGGGCGATAGATACGCAGTATTTT.

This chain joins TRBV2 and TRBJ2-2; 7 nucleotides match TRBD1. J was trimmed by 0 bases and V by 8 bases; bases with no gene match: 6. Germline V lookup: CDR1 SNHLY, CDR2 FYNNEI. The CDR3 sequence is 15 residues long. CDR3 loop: CASLGTDANTGELFF. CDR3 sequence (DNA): TGTGCCAGCTTAGGGACAGACGCGAACACCGGGGAGCTGTTTTTT.

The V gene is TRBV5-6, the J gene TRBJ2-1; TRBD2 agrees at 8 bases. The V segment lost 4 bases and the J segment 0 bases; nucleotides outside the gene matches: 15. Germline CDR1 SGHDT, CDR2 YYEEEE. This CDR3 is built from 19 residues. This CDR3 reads CASSPFGGGRTSSYNEQFF. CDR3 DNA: TGTGCCAGCAGCCCCTTCGGGGGCGGGAGGACAAGCTCCTACAATGAGCAGTTCTTC.

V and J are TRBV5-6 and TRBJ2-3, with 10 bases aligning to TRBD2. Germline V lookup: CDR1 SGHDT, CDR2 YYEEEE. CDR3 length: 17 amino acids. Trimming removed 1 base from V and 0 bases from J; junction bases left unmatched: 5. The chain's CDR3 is CASSLPSLAGSTDTQYF. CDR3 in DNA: TGTGCCAGCAGCTTGCCGTCACTAGCGGGAAGCACAGATACGCAGTATTTT.

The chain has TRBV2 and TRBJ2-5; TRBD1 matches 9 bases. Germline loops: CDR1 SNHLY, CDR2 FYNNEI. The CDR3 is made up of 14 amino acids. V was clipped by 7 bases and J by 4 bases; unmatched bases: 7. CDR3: CASTLGGQGETQYF. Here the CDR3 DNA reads TGTGCCAGCACTCTAGGGGGACAGGGAGAGACCCAGTACTTC.

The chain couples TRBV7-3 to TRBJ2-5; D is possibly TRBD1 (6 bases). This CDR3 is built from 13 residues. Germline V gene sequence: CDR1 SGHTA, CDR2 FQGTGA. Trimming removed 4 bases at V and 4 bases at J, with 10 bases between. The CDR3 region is CASSSRGRETQYF. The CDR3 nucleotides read TGTGCCAGCAGCTCCAGGGGAAGAGAGACCCAGTACTTC.

CDR3 residues: CASSGGRSGEQFF. The CDR3 nucleotides read TGTGCCAGCAGTGGGGGAAGATCGGGGGAGCAGTTCTTC. The J gene is TRBJ2-1, the V gene TRBV2, with D tentatively TRBD2 (5 bases). Germline V CDR1 and CDR2: SNHLY, FYNNEI. CDR3 size: 13 residues. V lost 4 bases, J lost 10 bases, and 14 bases lay in between. Combining the CDR3 with reference TRBV2 and TRBJ2-1 gives the whole variable domain EPEVTQTPSHQVTQMGQEVILRCVPISNHLYFYWYRQILGQKVEFLVSFYNNEISEKSEIFDDQFSVERPDGSNFTLKIRSTKLEDSAMYFCASSGGRSGEQFFGPGTRLTVL.

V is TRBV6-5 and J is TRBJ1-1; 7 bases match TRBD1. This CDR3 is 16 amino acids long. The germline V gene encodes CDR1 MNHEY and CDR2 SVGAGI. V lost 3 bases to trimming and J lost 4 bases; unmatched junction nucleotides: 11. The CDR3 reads CASSYGFGTVGTEAFF. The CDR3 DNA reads TGTGCCAGCAGTTATGGATTCGGGACAGTGGGCACTGAAGCTTTCTTT.